The subject of this entry is one TCR beta chain. What it binds is not known. The data stem from a study of identical twins. Notes on the study in general: Models predicted too little out-of-frame TCR alpha sharing in monozygotic twins.

TCRdb analysed the 5' RACE reads with MiXCR anew, one entry per CDR3 protein. The table has 540,000 or so distinct CDR3 sequences, around 24% seen once. Germline V gene sequence: CDR1 SQVTM, CDR2 ANQGSEA. The ends lost 4 bases at V and 6 bases at J; junction bases unmatched: 7. The CDR3 is 14 residues long. These data also formed part of another study, on yellow fever vaccine responses in identical twins.

The receptor was isolated from a woman aged 18-29 years in good health. The V and J genes are TRBV29-1 and TRBJ2-2, with TRBD1 identical over 8 bases. The specimen sequenced was CD4+ T cells sorted from blood. The DNA for the CDR3 is TGCAGCGTTGTTCCGGGACAGGCAGCCGGGGAGCTGTTTTTT. As protein: CSVVPGQAAGELFF.